This TCR beta chain was found in a study of cytotoxic CD8 clonotypes in ibrutinib-treated CLL. Sequenced by immunoSEQ multiplex PCR; TCRdb stores in-frame clones only, minus some. Here the sample spans under 30,000 clones, about 75% being singletons. With 5 bases clipped from V and 2 bases from J, the junction kept 12 bases outside the gene matches. Germline loops: CDR1 LNHDA, CDR2 SQIVND (reference sequence). The CDR3 spans 16 residues. The sample here was PBMCs, taken after 36 months of ibrutinib treatment. The receptor comes from a human donor with chronic lymphocytic leukemia. This rearrangement joins TRBV19 to TRBJ2-7; 7 nucleotides line up with TRBD1. Here the CDR3 reads CASSAIDRASAYEQYF. The CDR3 coding sequence is TGTGCCAGTAGTGCAATTGACAGGGCCTCTGCCTACGAGCAGTACTTC.